The 17 T cell receptor beta chains given below trace back to one sample, sequenced in a study of blood T cell repertoires in COVID-19. The assay was immunoSEQ multiplex PCR, and TCRdb's table has in-frame clones only and misses some. The table includes 40,000 to 60,000 clones, approximately 84% detected once. The sequencing sample was made of peripheral blood. The receptor source for this set is a man in his forties or fifties with active COVID-19.

The chain has TRBV5-1 and TRBJ2-4, with 12 bases fitting TRBD2. V shed 4 bases, J shed 9 bases, and the junction held 17 bases outside the gene matches. The CDR3 length is 18 residues. Germline CDR1 SGHRS, CDR2 YFSETQ. The CDR3 protein is CASSPNPLAGGLLSIQYF. In DNA, the CDR3 is TGCGCCAGCAGCCCCAACCCGCTAGCGGGGGGGCTTTTGAGCATTCAGTACTTC.

The table lists this clone with a count of one. The rearrangement uses TRBV27 and TRBJ1-2, with a tentative D call TRBD1 (5 bases). The V gene's germline CDR1 is MNHEY and CDR2 SMNVEV (reference sequence). This CDR3 has 13 residues. V was clipped by 4 bases and J by 7 bases, with 13 bases between them. The DNA of the CDR3 is TGTGCCAGCAGTTATAACGGGGGATCTGGCTACACCTTC. Translating gives CASSYNGGSGYTF.

V usage is TRBV12-5 and J usage is TRBJ2-1; 14 positions agree with TRBD2. The CDR3 consists of 15 residues. Germline V gene data show CDR1 as LGHNT and CDR2 as FRNRAP. The trim removed 6 bases at V and 9 bases at J, leaving 7 bases unmatched. The CDR3 protein is CASGRGLAGVSEQFF. The CDR3, as DNA: TGTGCTAGTGGCCGGGGACTAGCGGGGGTTAGTGAGCAGTTCTTC.

J is TRBJ1-4 and V is TRBV19; D gene uncertain. This CDR3 has 12 residues. V was cut by 3 bases and J by 7 bases, with 6 bases left in between. Germline CDR1 reads LNHDA; CDR2 reads SQIVND (reference sequence). The CDR3 nucleotides are TGTGCCAGTAGTATCCCCTTTGAAAAACTGTTTTTT. Protein product: CASSIPFEKLFF. The full variable domain, completed using reference TRBV19 and TRBJ1-4, is DGGITQSPKYLFRKEGQNVTLSCEQNLNHDAMYWYRQDPGQGLRLIYYSQIVNDFQKGDIAEGYSVSREKKESFPLTVTSAQKNPTAFYLCASSIPFEKLFFGSGTQLSVL.

The CDR3 loop is CATSDGQGTDTQYF. The CDR3 DNA sequence: TGTGCCACCAGTGATGGCCAGGGCACAGATACGCAGTATTTT. The chain carries TRBV24-1 and TRBJ2-3; D not certain. CDR3 length: 14 residues. CDR1 and CDR2 from the germline V gene are KGHDR and SFDVKD. The ends were cut back, 3 bases at V and 1 base at J, with 7 bases in the middle.

The rearrangement joins TRBV6-2 or TRBV6-3 to TRBJ1-5; TRBD1 agrees at 8 bases. Germline-derived CDR1 and CDR2 are MNHEY and SVGEGT. The J segment lost 3 bases and the V segment lost 4 bases, leaving 8 bases of the junction unmatched. CDR3 size: 16 residues. For the CDR3, the DNA is TGTGCCAGCAGTTCCCAGGGGGCAGGGTACAATCAGCCCCAGCATTTT. Amino acid sequence: CASSSQGAGYNQPQHF.

The CDR3 region is CASSPTENQPQHF. The CDR3 DNA reads TGTGCCAGCAGTCCGACGGAGAATCAGCCCCAGCATTTT. The chain joins TRBV6-2 or TRBV6-3 to TRBJ1-5, with no clear D. The ends were cut back, 5 bases at V and 4 bases at J, with 9 bases in the middle. The CDR3 loop spans 13 amino acids. CDR1 and CDR2 from the germline V gene are MNHEY and SVGEGT.

This chain uses TRBV2 with TRBJ2-3; 9 nucleotides align to TRBD2. After removal of 0 bases from V and 6 bases from J, the junction contained 4 bases not matched to a gene. The CDR3 runs to 15 residues. The V gene's germline CDR1 is SNHLY and CDR2 FYNNEI. CDR3 residues: CASSEAGTSWDTQYF. CDR3 in DNA: TGTGCCAGCAGTGAAGCAGGGACTAGCTGGGATACGCAGTATTTT.

As DNA, the CDR3 is TGCAGCGTTGCCTCTAGCGGGGGGGCTTGGGAGACCCAGTACTTC. Amino acid sequence: CSVASSGGAWETQYF. The V gene is TRBV29-1, the J gene TRBJ2-5, with 12 bases lining up with TRBD2. V shed 4 bases and J 5 bases; nucleotides not matched to a gene: 8. Per the germline V gene, CDR1 is SQVTM and CDR2 is ANQGSEA. This CDR3 comprises 15 residues.

V is TRBV11-3 and J is TRBJ2-7; 8 bases agree with TRBD1. The J segment lost 6 bases and the V segment lost 3 bases, leaving 1 base of the junction unmatched. The CDR3 is 12 residues long. The germline V gene encodes CDR1 SGHNT and CDR2 YENEEA. The CDR3 loop reads CASSLGQAEQYF. CDR3 sequence (DNA): TGTGCCAGCAGCTTGGGACAGGCCGAGCAGTACTTC.

The chain recombines TRBV18 with TRBJ2-2; 10 nucleotides line up with TRBD1. The germline gives CDR1 KGHSH, CDR2 LQKENI. V was clipped by 0 bases and J by 6 bases; unmatched bases: 4. The CDR3 length is 16 residues. CDR3 bases: TGTGCCAGCTCACCACCCGGGACAGGGGTCTCCGGGGAGCTGTTTTTT. It codes for CASSPPGTGVSGELFF.

The chain links TRBV7-9 to TRBJ2-5, with a tentative D call TRBD1 (6 bases). Germline CDR1 SEHNR, CDR2 FQNEAQ (reference sequence). This CDR3 has 13 residues. With 5 bases removed from V and 5 bases from J, the gap between germline ends came to 12 bases. CDR3: CASSRGQFETQYF. The CDR3 bases are TGTGCCAGCAGCCGCGGACAGTTCGAGACCCAGTACTTC.

The rearrangement joins TRBV6-5 to TRBJ1-2, with TRBD1 as a possible D gene (6 bases). The length of the CDR3 is 12 residues. V lost 6 bases, J lost 7 bases, and 12 bases lay in between. Per the germline V gene, CDR1 is MNHEY and CDR2 is SVGAGI. CDR3 coding DNA: TGTGCCAGCAGGGTTTCAGGGGCTGGCTACACCTTC. Residues: CASRVSGAGYTF.

The sample holds one count of this clone. This chain joins TRBV5-4 and TRBJ2-3, with D possibly being TRBD1 (5 bases). The V end was cut by 3 bases, the J end by 2 bases, with 25 bases between. The CDR3 is 19 residues long. Germline CDR1 reads SGHNT; CDR2 reads YYREEE (reference sequence). The CDR3 DNA reads TGTGCCAGCAGCTGGAACTCACAGGACCCCCCGCCTCACACAGATACGCAGTATTTT. Its protein is CASSWNSQDPPPHTDTQYF.

This clone was detected once. The chain has TRBV7-2 and TRBJ2-1; 12 nucleotides line up with TRBD2. This CDR3 is 16 amino acids long. Unmatched junction bases numbered 7, after V lost 8 bases and J lost 2 bases. Germline CDR1 is SGHTA and CDR2 is FQGNSA. CDR3 bases: TGTGCCAGCTCAGCTAGCGGGGGGGAGACCTACAATGAGCAGTTCTTC. It codes for CASSASGGETYNEQFF.

The chain combines TRBV7-9 with TRBJ1-2, with 7 bases identical to TRBD1. This CDR3 comprises 13 residues. Germline-derived CDR1 and CDR2 are SEHNR and FQNEAQ (reference sequence). V gave up 0 bases and J gave up 9 bases; unmatched junction bases: 4. This CDR3 is CASSLAPGGSYTF. CDR3 DNA: TGTGCCAGCAGCTTAGCGCCAGGGGGAAGCTACACCTTC. The whole variable domain, remainder taken from reference TRBV7-9 and TRBJ1-2, is DTGVSQNPRHKITKRGQNVTFRCDPISEHNRLYWYRQTLGQGPEFLTYFQNEAQLEKSRLLSDRFSAERPKGSFSTLEIQRTEQGDSAMYLCASSLAPGGSYTFGSGTRLTVV.

The chain links TRBV20-1 to TRBJ2-7; a weak D match, TRBD1 (5 bases). The V gene's germline CDR1 is DFQATT and CDR2 SNEGSKA (reference sequence). CDR3 length equals 15 residues. The V gene lost 3 bases and the J gene lost 0 bases, with 15 bases spanning the gap. DNA of the CDR3: TGCAGTGCTAGTTACAGGACAAGGAGCTCCTACGAGCAGTACTTC. Translating it yields CSASYRTRSSYEQYF.